The 31 T cell receptor beta chains listed next were all sequenced from one sample in a study of blood T cell repertoires in COVID-19 (dated by TCRdb to the early 2020s). Receptor amplification or capture employed the immunoSEQ multiplex PCR assay. Here the immuneACCESS table is served through TCRdb, limited to in-frame sequences with V and J called. Missing clones are a known gap in these copies; in checked studies unresolved V genes cover under half, and the rest lacks a known reason. For this sample there are approximately 190,000 clones; about 85% appear just once. Approximately 19% of the sample is held by the ten biggest clonotypes. The sequencing input was peripheral blood. These receptors were taken from a human donor in a cohort sampled during active COVID-19.

V usage is TRBV5-4 and J usage is TRBJ2-3; the D gene is possibly TRBD1 (5 bases). The V end was cut by 6 bases, the J end by 4 bases, with 12 bases between. Germline loops: CDR1 SGHNT, CDR2 YYREEE (reference sequence). The CDR3 totals 13 residues. This CDR3 reads CASNRQGSDTQYF. As DNA, the CDR3 is TGTGCCAGCAACAGGCAGGGTTCAGATACGCAGTATTTT.

V and J are TRBV10-1 and TRBJ2-3; D not resolved. The CDR3 consists of 13 residues. V was trimmed by 5 bases and J by 5 bases, leaving 11 bases between them. The germline V gene has CDR1 WNHNN and CDR2 SYGVQD (reference sequence). CDR3: CASSRSVVDTQYF. For the CDR3, the DNA is TGCGCCAGCAGTCGTTCGGTCGTAGATACGCAGTATTTT.

In DNA form, the CDR3 reads TGTGCCAGCAGCCAAGAAGGCGGACAGGGGAACACTGAAGCTTTCTTT. Residues: CASSQEGGQGNTEAFF. The genes are TRBV14 and TRBJ1-1, with TRBD1 matching 8 bases. V lost 0 bases, J lost 1 base, and 4 bases stayed unmatched. Looked up from germline, CDR1 is SGHDN and CDR2 is FVKESK. The CDR3 runs 16 residues.

The gene calls are TRBV27 and TRBJ1-2; D possibly corresponds to TRBD1 (5 bases). Trimming cost V 5 bases and J 0 bases, with 19 bases left between them. The germline V gene has CDR1 MNHEY and CDR2 SMNVEV (reference sequence). This CDR3 spans 17 amino acids. The CDR3 reads CASSHSPAGPANYGYTF. DNA of the CDR3: TGTGCCAGCAGTCATTCGCCGGCAGGGCCTGCTAACTATGGCTACACCTTC.

The chain has TRBV30 and TRBJ2-4; 9 bases are a match to TRBD1. CDR1 and CDR2 (germline): GTSNPN, SVGIG (reference sequence). V lost 7 bases, J lost 3 bases, and 4 bases stayed unmatched. CDR3 length: 13 residues. The CDR3: CASGQGYKNIQYF. The CDR3 DNA follows: TGTGCCTCCGGACAGGGGTACAAAAACATTCAGTACTTC.

The rearrangement links TRBV28 to TRBJ2-3; TRBD2 is a possible D gene (5 bases). Germline V gene sequence: CDR1 MDHEN, CDR2 SYDVKM. The V and J ends lost 6 bases and 0 bases respectively, with 7 bases between them. CDR3 length: 13 amino acids. The CDR3 loop reads CASRRTSTDTQYF. In nucleotides, the CDR3 is TGTGCCAGCAGACGGACTAGCACAGATACGCAGTATTTT.

The chain recombines TRBV7-2 with TRBJ1-3, with TRBD1 matching 9 bases. The CDR3 is made up of 15 amino acids. V lost 4 bases and J lost 2; bases outside the gene matches: 3. CDR1 SGHTA and CDR2 FQGNSA come from the germline V gene. The CDR3 sequence: CASSSYRGPGNTIYF. The CDR3 DNA reads TGTGCCAGCAGCTCGTACAGGGGGCCTGGAAACACCATATATTTT.

The gene calls are TRBV7-9 and TRBJ2-6; D not certain. CDR1 and CDR2 (germline): SEHNR, FQNEAQ (reference sequence). The V end lost 2 bases, the J end lost 0 bases, and 8 bases lay between the germline ends. The CDR3 is made up of 16 amino acids. The CDR3 bases are TGTGCCAGCAGCTTAAACAGACCCTCTGGGGCCAACGTCCTGACTTTC. Translation gives CASSLNRPSGANVLTF.

The rearrangement uses TRBV5-1 and TRBJ1-3; 8 bases line up with TRBD1. With V trimmed by 3 bases and J by 4 bases, 3 bases remained unmatched. Germline CDR1 is SGHRS and CDR2 is YFSETQ. This CDR3 has 14 residues. The CDR3 DNA follows: TGCGCCAGCAGCTCGACAGGGGCCGGAAACACCATATATTTT. Protein product: CASSSTGAGNTIYF.

This clone showed up just a few times. The chain employs TRBV2 and TRBJ2-5; TRBD2 might be the D (6 bases). Germline assignment: CDR1 SNHLY and CDR2 FYNNEI. The CDR3 length is 15 residues. The V gene lost 3 bases and the J gene lost 3 bases, with 14 bases spanning the gap. CDR3 in DNA: TGTGCCAGCAGTGATTCGTTGGGGGGTAAAGAGACCCAGTACTTC. Its protein is CASSDSLGGKETQYF.

The table lists this clone with a count of one. The chain employs TRBV19 and TRBJ2-1; 11 positions match TRBD2. This CDR3 has 16 residues. The germline V gene has CDR1 LNHDA and CDR2 SQIVND (reference sequence). With V trimmed by 5 bases and J by 4 bases, 7 bases remained unmatched. The CDR3 protein is CASSAPGLAVYNEQFF. In nucleotides, the CDR3 is TGTGCCAGTAGTGCACCGGGACTAGCGGTATACAATGAGCAGTTCTTC.

The genes are TRBV25-1 and TRBJ2-5; the D gene is possibly TRBD2 (5 bases). The V end lost 3 bases, the J end lost 8 bases, and 13 bases lay between the germline ends. Germline loops: CDR1 MGHDK, CDR2 SYGVNS. The CDR3 contains 13 residues. Here the CDR3 reads CASSEGHGVTQYF. The CDR3 DNA sequence: TGTGCCAGCAGTGAGGGTCACGGGGTTACCCAGTACTTC.

The count of this clone is one. This chain links TRBV25-1 with TRBJ1-4; 9 bases are a match to TRBD1. The CDR3 has 15 amino acids. Germline assignment: CDR1 MGHDK and CDR2 SYGVNS. The V and J ends lost 4 bases and 5 bases, in that order; junction bases with no gene match: 5. CDR3 bases: TGTGCCAGCAGTGGATCCGGGACAGGGAATGAAAAACTGTTTTTT. Translated: CASSGSGTGNEKLFF.

CDR3 region: CASSTGQGFQETQYF. DNA of the CDR3: TGTGCCAGCAGTACTGGACAGGGGTTCCAAGAGACCCAGTACTTC. The genes are TRBV2 and TRBJ2-5, with 9 bases identical to TRBD1. Germline CDR1 is SNHLY and CDR2 is FYNNEI. The CDR3 loop spans 15 amino acids. V shed 5 bases and J 1 base; nucleotides not matched to a gene: 5.

Comments on this clone: The same CDR3 is also encoded by other DNA sequences in this sample. The chain joins TRBV18 to TRBJ2-1; TRBD1 agrees at 7 bases. The V gene end was trimmed by 3 bases and the J gene end by 7 bases; junction bases not matched to a gene: 6. Germline CDR1 is KGHSH and CDR2 is LQKENI. This CDR3 has 14 amino acids. The CDR3 sequence: CASSPRQGRNEQFF. For the CDR3, the DNA is TGTGCCAGCTCACCCCGACAGGGTAGGAATGAGCAGTTCTTC.

The V gene is TRBV12-3 or TRBV12-4, the J gene TRBJ1-1; D is undetermined. This CDR3 region has 13 residues. V lost 8 bases to trimming and J lost 1 base, with 11 bases between them. The CDR3 DNA sequence: TGTGCCAGCGGACCCGCGGGGAACACTGAAGCTTTCTTT. Amino acid sequence: CASGPAGNTEAFF.

In the case of this clone: The identical CDR3 is also encoded by other nucleotide sequences in the sample. The chain uses TRBV18 and TRBJ2-3, with a possible D match to TRBD2 (5 bases). V lost 3 bases, J lost 1 base, and 5 bases lay in between. The CDR3 is made up of 13 amino acids. Germline V gene lookup returns CDR1 KGHSH and CDR2 LQKENI. Here the CDR3 reads CASSPGGTDTQYF. CDR3 nucleotide sequence: TGTGCCAGCTCACCCGGGGGCACAGATACGCAGTATTTT. The full variable domain, in which reference TRBV18 and TRBJ2-3 provide the parts outside the CDR3, is NAGVMQNPRHLVRRRGQEARLRCSPMKGHSHVYWYRQLPEEGLKFMVYLQKENIIDESGMPKERFSAEFPKEGPSILRIQQVVRGDSAAYFCASSPGGTDTQYFGPGTRLTVL.

The chain uses TRBV3-1 (or the pseudogene TRBV3-2) and TRBJ2-2; D is perhaps TRBD1 (5 bases). Germline V gene sequence: CDR1 LGHDT, CDR2 YNNKEL (reference sequence). The CDR3 sequence is 15 residues long. V gave up 0 bases and J gave up 5 bases, with 10 bases separating them. This CDR3 reads CASSQDRALTGELFF. As DNA, the CDR3 is TGTGCCAGCAGCCAAGACAGGGCCCTGACCGGGGAGCTGTTTTTT.

The J gene is TRBJ2-3, the V gene TRBV29-1; 9 bases are shared with TRBD2. Germline V lookup: CDR1 SQVTM, CDR2 ANQGSEA. V shed 6 bases and J 5 bases; nucleotides not matched to a gene: 9. The CDR3 length is 14 residues. The CDR3 sequence is CSVGGTSIGDTQYF. CDR3 DNA sequence: TGCAGCGTGGGGGGGACTAGCATTGGAGATACGCAGTATTTT.

The chain couples TRBV11-2 to TRBJ2-7; TRBD2 matches 13 bases. V dropped 5 bases and J dropped 3; count of bases not matched to a gene: 1. This CDR3 comprises 14 residues. In germline, CDR1 is SGHAT, CDR2 FQNNGV. This chain's CDR3 is CASSRLAGGYEQYF. CDR3 DNA sequence: TGTGCCAGCAGCCGACTAGCGGGGGGCTACGAGCAGTACTTC.

V is TRBV18 and J is TRBJ1-1; tentative D call: TRBD1 (5 bases). Per the germline V gene, CDR1 is KGHSH and CDR2 is LQKENI. V lost 5 bases to trimming and J lost 4 bases, with 14 bases between them. The CDR3 is made up of 14 amino acids. Here the CDR3 DNA reads TGTGCCAGCTCAGGACACCCGCAGTTCACTGAAGCTTTCTTT. Translating it yields CASSGHPQFTEAFF.

V is TRBV4-1 and J is TRBJ2-5; 9 nucleotides line up with TRBD2. The V and J ends lost 2 bases and 2 bases, in that order; junction bases with no gene match: 6. The CDR3 totals 16 residues. Germline CDR1 and CDR2: MGHRA and YSYEKL. The CDR3 coding sequence is TGCGCCAGCAGCCAAAATAGCGGGAGTGCTCAAGAGACCCAGTACTTC. Amino acids: CASSQNSGSAQETQYF.

V gene TRBV7-9 combines with J gene TRBJ1-2, with TRBD1 identical over 12 bases. In germline, CDR1 is SEHNR, CDR2 FQNEAQ (reference sequence). This CDR3 has 18 amino acids. V dropped 2 bases and J dropped 2; count of bases not matched to a gene: 9. The chain's CDR3 is CASSLSGTGGFGNYGYTF. CDR3 nucleotides: TGTGCCAGCAGCTTATCCGGGACAGGGGGCTTTGGGAACTATGGCTACACCTTC.

The CDR3 region has the DNA TGTGCCACCAGCAGAGTACAGGGGGCCTCCTATAATTCACCCCTCCACTTT. It yields the protein CATSRVQGASYNSPLHF. The chain recombines TRBV15 with TRBJ1-6, with 9 bases lining up with TRBD1. J was trimmed by 0 bases and V by 1 base; bases with no gene match: 1. This CDR3 is built from 17 residues. Germline CDR1 is LNHNV and CDR2 is YYDKDF (reference sequence).

This chain uses TRBV18 with TRBJ1-1; 7 nucleotides line up with TRBD1. Germline CDR1 KGHSH, CDR2 LQKENI. The length of the CDR3 is 16 residues. The V gene end was trimmed by 2 bases and the J gene end by 4 bases; junction bases not matched to a gene: 10. CDR3 sequence: CASSPNLQGTSTEAFF. DNA for the CDR3: TGTGCCAGCTCACCAAACCTACAGGGGACGAGCACTGAAGCTTTCTTT.

The rearrangement uses TRBV28 and TRBJ1-2; tentatively, D is TRBD1 (5 bases). Per germline, CDR1 MDHEN and CDR2 SYDVKM. Deletions cut 8 bases from V and 2 bases from J, with 15 bases between. This CDR3 has 14 residues. For the CDR3, the DNA is TGTGCCAGCGCCTGGGGAGGGGCGAACTATGGCTACACCTTC. Amino acids: CASAWGGANYGYTF.

The V gene is TRBV3-1 (or the pseudogene TRBV3-2), the J gene TRBJ2-1; TRBD2 matches 9 bases. The germline V gene encodes CDR1 LGHDT and CDR2 YNNKEL (reference sequence). V shed 4 bases and J 8 bases; nucleotides not matched to a gene: 3. The CDR3 runs 13 residues. The CDR3 region has the DNA TGTGCCAGCAGCCGAGCGGGAGGCGATGAGCAGTTCTTC. Its translation is CASSRAGGDEQFF.

The chain uses TRBV27 and TRBJ2-1; D is unclear. Trimming removed 4 bases from V and 6 bases from J, with 16 bases in between. This CDR3 contains 15 residues. Germline V gene data show CDR1 as MNHEY and CDR2 as SMNVEV (reference sequence). The CDR3 here is CASSWQQVLGNEQFF. The CDR3 coding sequence is TGTGCCAGCAGTTGGCAGCAGGTTCTCGGCAATGAGCAGTTCTTC.

The CDR3 region has the DNA TGTGCCAGCACTAACAGGGCTGGCTACACCTTC. Its translation: CASTNRAGYTF. The chain carries TRBV2 and TRBJ1-2; TRBD1 might be the D (6 bases). This CDR3 contains 11 residues. Germline values: CDR1 SNHLY, CDR2 FYNNEI. The V end was cut by 7 bases, the J end by 7 bases, with 10 bases between. The entire variable domain, with the rest obtained from reference TRBV2 and TRBJ1-2, is as follows: EPEVTQTPSHQVTQMGQEVILRCVPISNHLYFYWYRQILGQKVEFLVSFYNNEISEKSEIFDDQFSVERPDGSNFTLKIRSTKLEDSAMYFCASTNRAGYTFGSGTRLTVV.

J is TRBJ1-1 and V is TRBV5-1; tentatively, D is TRBD1 (5 bases). The CDR3 runs 13 residues. Germline values: CDR1 SGHRS, CDR2 YFSETQ. Trimming took 3 bases from V and 5 from J, leaving 11 bases between them. The CDR3 DNA reads as TGCGCCAGCAGCTCGCCGCAGGGAACTGAAGCTTTCTTT. Translated, it gives CASSSPQGTEAFF.

The J gene is TRBJ1-5, the V gene TRBV3-1 (or the pseudogene TRBV3-2); TRBD1 is a possible D gene (5 bases). Germline V gene sequence: CDR1 LGHDT, CDR2 YNNKEL (reference sequence). Trimming shortened V by 0 bases and J by 2 bases, and 11 bases separated the two germline ends. The CDR3 consists of 16 residues. In DNA, the CDR3 is TGTGCCAGCAGCCAAGATGGGGCTATGGGCAATCAGCCCCAGCATTTT. It encodes CASSQDGAMGNQPQHF.